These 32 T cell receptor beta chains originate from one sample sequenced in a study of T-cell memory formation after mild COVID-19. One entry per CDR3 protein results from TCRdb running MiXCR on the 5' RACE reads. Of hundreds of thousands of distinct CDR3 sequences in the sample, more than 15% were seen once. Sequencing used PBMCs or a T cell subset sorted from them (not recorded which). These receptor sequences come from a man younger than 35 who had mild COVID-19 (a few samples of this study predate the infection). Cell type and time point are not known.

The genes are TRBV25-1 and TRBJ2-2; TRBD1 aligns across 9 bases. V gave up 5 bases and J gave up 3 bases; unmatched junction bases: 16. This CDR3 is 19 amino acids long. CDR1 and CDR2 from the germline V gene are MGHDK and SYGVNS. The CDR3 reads CASSIGRQGVRSYTGELFF. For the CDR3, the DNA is TGTGCCAGCAGTATTGGGCGACAGGGGGTTAGATCGTACACCGGGGAGCTGTTTTTT.

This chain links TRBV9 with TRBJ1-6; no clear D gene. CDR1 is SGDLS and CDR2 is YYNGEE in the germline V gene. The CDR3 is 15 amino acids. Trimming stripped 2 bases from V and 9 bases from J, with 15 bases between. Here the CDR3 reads CASSVRAAAGSPLHF. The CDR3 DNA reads TGTGCCAGCAGCGTTAGGGCAGCGGCAGGTTCACCCCTCCACTTT.

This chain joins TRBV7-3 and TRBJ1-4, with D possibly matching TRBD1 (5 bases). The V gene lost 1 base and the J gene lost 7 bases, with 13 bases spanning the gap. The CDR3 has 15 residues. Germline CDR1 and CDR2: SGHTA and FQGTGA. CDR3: CASSLSGTSGEKLFF. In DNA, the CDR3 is TGTGCCAGCAGCTTAAGCGGGACGTCGGGTGAAAAACTGTTTTTT.

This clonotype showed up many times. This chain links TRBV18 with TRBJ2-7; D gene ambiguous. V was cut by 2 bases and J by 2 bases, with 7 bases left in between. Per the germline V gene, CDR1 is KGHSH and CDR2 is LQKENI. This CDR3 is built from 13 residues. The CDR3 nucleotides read TGTGCCAGCTCACCAGGGAACCCCTACGAGCAGTACGTC. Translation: CASSPGNPYEQYV.

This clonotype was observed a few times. In nucleotides, the CDR3 is TGTGCCAGCAGTCATTCCCTTGGCGGGGCCAAAAACATTCAGTACTTC. Translation: CASSHSLGGAKNIQYF. This chain uses TRBV6-5 with TRBJ2-4, with D possibly TRBD2 on 5 matching bases. V was cut by 5 bases and J by 1 base, with 15 bases left in between. The germline CDR1 and CDR2 sequences are MNHEY and SVGAGI. The CDR3 spans 16 residues.

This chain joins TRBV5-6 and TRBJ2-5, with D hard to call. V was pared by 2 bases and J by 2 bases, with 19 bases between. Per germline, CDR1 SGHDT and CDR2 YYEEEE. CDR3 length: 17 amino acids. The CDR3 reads CASSFADLGLNQETQYF. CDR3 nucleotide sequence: TGTGCCAGCAGCTTTGCAGATTTAGGGCTAAATCAAGAGACCCAGTACTTC.

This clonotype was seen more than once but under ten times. This CDR3 is CASSSGQGANEQFF. CDR3 in DNA: TGTGCCAGCAGTTCGGGACAGGGGGCTAATGAGCAGTTCTTC. V usage is TRBV12-3 or TRBV12-4 and J usage is TRBJ2-1; TRBD1 agrees at 12 bases. V trimming: 4 bases; J trimming: 7 bases; junction bases outside the gene matches: 2. The CDR3 is 14 residues long.

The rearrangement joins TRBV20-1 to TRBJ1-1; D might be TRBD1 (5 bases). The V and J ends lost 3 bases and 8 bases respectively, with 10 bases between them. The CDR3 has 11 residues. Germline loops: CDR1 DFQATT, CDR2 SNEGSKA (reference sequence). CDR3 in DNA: TGCAGTGCTAGTCCCGGGGCCGAAGCTTTCTTT. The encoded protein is CSASPGAEAFF.

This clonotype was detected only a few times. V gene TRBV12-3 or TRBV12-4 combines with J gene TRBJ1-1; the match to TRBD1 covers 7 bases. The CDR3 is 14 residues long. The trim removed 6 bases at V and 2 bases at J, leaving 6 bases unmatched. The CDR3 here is CASSWGQSNTEAFF. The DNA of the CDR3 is TGTGCCAGCAGCTGGGGACAGTCAAACACTGAAGCTTTCTTT.

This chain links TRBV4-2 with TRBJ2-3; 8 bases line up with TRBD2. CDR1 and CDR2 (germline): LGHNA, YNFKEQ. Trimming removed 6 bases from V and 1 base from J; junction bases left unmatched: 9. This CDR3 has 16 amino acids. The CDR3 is CASRPAAGGRTDTQYF. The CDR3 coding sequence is TGTGCCAGCAGGCCCGCCGCGGGGGGCCGCACAGATACGCAGTATTTT.

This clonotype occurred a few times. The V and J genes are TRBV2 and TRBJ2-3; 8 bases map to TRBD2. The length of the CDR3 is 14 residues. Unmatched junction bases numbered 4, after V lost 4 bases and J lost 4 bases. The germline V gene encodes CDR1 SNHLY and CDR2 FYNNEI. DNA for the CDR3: TGTGCCAGCAGTGTTCCGACTAGCGCAGATACGCAGTATTTT. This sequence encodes CASSVPTSADTQYF.

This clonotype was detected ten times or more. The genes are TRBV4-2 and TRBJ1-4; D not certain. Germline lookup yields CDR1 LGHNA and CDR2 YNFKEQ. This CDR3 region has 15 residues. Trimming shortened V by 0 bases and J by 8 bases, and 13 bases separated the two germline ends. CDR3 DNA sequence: TGTGCCAGCAGCCAAGATCCGACCTCTCTCGAAAAACTGTTTTTT. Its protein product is CASSQDPTSLEKLFF.

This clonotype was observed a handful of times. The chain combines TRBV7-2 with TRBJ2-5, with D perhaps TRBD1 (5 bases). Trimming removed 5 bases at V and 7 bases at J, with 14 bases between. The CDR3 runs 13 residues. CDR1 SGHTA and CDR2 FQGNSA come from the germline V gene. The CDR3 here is CASSDGPQGTQYF. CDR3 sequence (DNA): TGTGCCAGCAGCGACGGACCCCAGGGGACCCAGTACTTC.

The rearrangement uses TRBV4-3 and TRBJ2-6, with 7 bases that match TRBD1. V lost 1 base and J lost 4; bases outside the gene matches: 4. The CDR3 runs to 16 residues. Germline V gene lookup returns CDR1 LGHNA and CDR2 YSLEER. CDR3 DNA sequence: TGCGCCAGCAGCCAAGGTACAGGGGTAGGGGCCAACGTCCTGACTTTC. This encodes CASSQGTGVGANVLTF.

This chain's CDR3 is CASSFQLAGQKETQYF. CDR3 DNA sequence: TGCGCCAGCAGCTTTCAACTAGCGGGCCAAAAAGAGACCCAGTACTTC. The rearrangement uses TRBV5-1 and TRBJ2-5; TRBD2 aligns across 9 bases. After removal of 2 bases from V and 3 bases from J, the junction contained 8 bases not matched to a gene. Germline-derived CDR1 and CDR2 are SGHRS and YFSETQ. The CDR3 has 16 residues.

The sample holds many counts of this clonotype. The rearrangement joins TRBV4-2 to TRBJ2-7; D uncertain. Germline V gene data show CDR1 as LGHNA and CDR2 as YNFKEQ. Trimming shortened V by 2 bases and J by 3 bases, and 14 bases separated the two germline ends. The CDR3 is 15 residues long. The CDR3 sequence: CASSQSTGPYYEQYF. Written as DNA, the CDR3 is TGTGCCAGCAGCCAAAGTACCGGGCCTTACTACGAGCAGTACTTC.

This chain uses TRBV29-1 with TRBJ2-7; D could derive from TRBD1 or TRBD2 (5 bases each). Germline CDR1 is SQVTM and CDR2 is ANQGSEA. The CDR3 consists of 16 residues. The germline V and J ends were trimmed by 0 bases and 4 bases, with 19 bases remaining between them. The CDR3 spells CSVEDSKGTGSYEQYF. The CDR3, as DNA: TGCAGCGTTGAAGATTCAAAGGGGACGGGCTCGTACGAGCAGTACTTC.

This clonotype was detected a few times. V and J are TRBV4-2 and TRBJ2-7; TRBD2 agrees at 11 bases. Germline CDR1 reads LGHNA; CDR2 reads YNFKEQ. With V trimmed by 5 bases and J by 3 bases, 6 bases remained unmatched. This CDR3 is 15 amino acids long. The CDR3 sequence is CASSFGSGGVYEQYF. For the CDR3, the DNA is TGTGCCAGCAGCTTTGGTAGCGGGGGGGTCTACGAGCAGTACTTC.

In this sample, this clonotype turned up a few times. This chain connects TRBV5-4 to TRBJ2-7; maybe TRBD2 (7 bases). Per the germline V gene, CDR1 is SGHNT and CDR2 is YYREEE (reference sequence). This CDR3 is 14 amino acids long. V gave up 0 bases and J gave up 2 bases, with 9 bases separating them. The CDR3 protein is CASSLGGGTYEQYF. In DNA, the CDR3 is TGTGCCAGCAGCTTGGGGGGGGGCACCTACGAGCAGTACTTC. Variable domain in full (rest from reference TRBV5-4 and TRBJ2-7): ETGVTQSPTHLIKTRGQQVTLRCSSQSGHNTVSWYQQALGQGPQFIFQYYREEENGRGNFPPRFSGLQFPNYSSELNVNALELDDSALYLCASSLGGGTYEQYFGPGTRLTVT.

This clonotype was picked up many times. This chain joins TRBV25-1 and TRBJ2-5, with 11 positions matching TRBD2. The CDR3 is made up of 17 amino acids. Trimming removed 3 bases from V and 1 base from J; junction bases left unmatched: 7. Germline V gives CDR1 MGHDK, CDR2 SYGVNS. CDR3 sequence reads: CASSEGTSGRLQETQYF. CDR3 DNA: TGTGCCAGCAGTGAGGGGACTAGCGGAAGACTCCAAGAGACCCAGTACTTC. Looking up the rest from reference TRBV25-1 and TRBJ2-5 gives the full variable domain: EADIYQTPRYLVIGTGKKITLECSQTMGHDKMYWYQQDPGMELHLIHYSYGVNSTEKGDLSSESTVSRIRTEHFPLTLESARPSHTSQYLCASSEGTSGRLQETQYFGPGTRLLVL.

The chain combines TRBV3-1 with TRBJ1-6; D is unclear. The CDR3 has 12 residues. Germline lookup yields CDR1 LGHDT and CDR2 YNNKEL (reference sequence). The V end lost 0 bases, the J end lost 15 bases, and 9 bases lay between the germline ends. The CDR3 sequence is CASSQDRLLLHF. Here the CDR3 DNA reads TGTGCCAGCAGCCAAGATAGGCTCCTCCTCCACTTT. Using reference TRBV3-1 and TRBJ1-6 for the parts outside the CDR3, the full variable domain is DTAVSQTPKYLVTQMGNDKSIKCEQNLGHDTMYWYKQDSKKFLKIMFSYNNKELIINETVPNRFSPKSPDKAHLNLHINSLELGDSAVYFCASSQDRLLLHFGNGTRLTVT.

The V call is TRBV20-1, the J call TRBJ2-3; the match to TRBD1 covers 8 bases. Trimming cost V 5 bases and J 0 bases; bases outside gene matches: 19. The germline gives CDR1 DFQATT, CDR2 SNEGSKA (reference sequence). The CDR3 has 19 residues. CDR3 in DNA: TGCAGTGCTTTACACAGGGGGGCCAAATACTGGTCTAGCACAGATACGCAGTATTTT. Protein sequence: CSALHRGAKYWSSTDTQYF.

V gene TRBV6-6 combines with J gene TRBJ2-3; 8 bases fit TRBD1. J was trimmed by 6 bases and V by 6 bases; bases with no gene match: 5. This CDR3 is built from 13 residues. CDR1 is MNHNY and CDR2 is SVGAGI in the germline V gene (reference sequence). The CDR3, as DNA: TGTGCCAGCAGGACTACAGGGGGGGATACGCAGTATTTT. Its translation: CASRTTGGDTQYF.

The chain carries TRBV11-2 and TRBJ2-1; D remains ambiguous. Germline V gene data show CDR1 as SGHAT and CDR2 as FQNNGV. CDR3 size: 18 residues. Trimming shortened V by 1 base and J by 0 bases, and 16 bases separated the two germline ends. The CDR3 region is CASSLVFRAESSYNEQFF. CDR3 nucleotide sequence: TGTGCCAGCAGCTTAGTTTTTCGGGCGGAGAGCTCCTACAATGAGCAGTTCTTC.

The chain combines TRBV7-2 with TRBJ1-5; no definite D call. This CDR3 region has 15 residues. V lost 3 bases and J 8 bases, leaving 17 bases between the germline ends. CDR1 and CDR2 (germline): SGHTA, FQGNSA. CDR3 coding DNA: TGTGCCAGCAGCTTTAGTAGTCAGAACTTCGAGCCCCAGCATTTT. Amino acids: CASSFSSQNFEPQHF.

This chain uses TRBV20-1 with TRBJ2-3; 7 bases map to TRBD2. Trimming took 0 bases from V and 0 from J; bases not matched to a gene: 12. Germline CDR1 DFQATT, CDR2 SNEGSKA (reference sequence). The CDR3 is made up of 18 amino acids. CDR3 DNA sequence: TGCAGTGCTAGAGATCTGCTAGCGGAGACCCCTAGCACAGATACGCAGTATTTT. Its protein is CSARDLLAETPSTDTQYF.

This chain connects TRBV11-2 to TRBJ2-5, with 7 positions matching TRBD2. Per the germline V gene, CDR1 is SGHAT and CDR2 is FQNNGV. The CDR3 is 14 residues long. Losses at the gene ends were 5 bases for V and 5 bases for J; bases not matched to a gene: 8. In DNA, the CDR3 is TGTGCCAGCAGCGATCTTACTAGCGACGAGACCCAGTACTTC. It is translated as CASSDLTSDETQYF.

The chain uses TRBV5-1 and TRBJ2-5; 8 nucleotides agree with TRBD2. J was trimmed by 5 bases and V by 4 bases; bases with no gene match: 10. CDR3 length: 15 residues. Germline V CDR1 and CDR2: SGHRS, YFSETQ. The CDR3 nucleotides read TGCGCCAGCAGCGTACTCGGGACTAGAGAGGAGACCCAGTACTTC. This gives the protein CASSVLGTREETQYF.

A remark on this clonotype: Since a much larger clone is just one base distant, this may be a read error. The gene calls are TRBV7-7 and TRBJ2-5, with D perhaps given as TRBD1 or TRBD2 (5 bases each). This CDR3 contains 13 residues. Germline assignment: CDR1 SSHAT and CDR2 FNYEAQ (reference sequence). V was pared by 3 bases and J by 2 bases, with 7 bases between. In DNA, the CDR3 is TGTGCCAGCAGCTTCTGGGGGCAAGAGACCCAGTACTTC. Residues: CASSFWGQETQYF.

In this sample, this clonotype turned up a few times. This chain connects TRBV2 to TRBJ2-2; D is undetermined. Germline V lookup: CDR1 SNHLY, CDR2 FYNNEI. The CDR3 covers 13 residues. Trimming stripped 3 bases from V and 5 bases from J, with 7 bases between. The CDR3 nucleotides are TGTGCCAGCAGTGAGGGGTATACCGGGGAGCTGTTTTTT. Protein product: CASSEGYTGELFF.

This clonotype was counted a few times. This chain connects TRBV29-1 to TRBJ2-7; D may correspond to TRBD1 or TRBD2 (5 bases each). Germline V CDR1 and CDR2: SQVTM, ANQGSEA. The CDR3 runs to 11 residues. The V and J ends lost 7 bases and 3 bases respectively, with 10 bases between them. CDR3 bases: TGCAGCGCCGGGGACGGCTACGAGCAGTACTTC. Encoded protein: CSAGDGYEQYF.

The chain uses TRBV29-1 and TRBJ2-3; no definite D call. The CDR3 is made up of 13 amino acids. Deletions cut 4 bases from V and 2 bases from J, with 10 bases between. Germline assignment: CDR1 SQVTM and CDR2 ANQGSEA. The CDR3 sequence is CSVAGSHTDTQYF. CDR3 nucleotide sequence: TGCAGCGTTGCTGGCAGTCACACAGATACGCAGTATTTT.